A selection of T cell receptor beta chains follows, all from one sample in a study of CXCR3-negative and CXCR3-positive naive CD8 T cells. Following a re-call of the 5' RACE reads, TCRdb has one entry per CDR3 protein and lacks DNA. The sample data list 150,000 or so distinct CDR3 sequences. Material for sequencing was naive CXCR3- CD8+ T cells from blood. The receptor source for this set is a human donor in good health. Some clones in this sample may be carry-over from other donors' samples. CDR3s include the opening cysteine and the closing phenylalanine or tryptophan. Some rows have no size entry. The others give once, few or many, or a class for an expanded clone.

NA	15	TRBJ2-1	TRBV12-3/TRBV12-4	CASSLDYLSYNEQFF
NA	15	TRBJ2-1	TRBV29-1	CSVEVAVSSYNEQFF
NA	15	TRBJ2-1	TRBV7-3	CASSLDPPGGNEQFF
NA	17	TRBJ1-1	TRBV12-3/TRBV12-4	CASSLGGQGVLVTEAFF
NA	15	TRBJ2-2	TRBV4-1	CATSQAGGRTGELFF
NA	16	TRBJ2-7	TRBV5-1	CASSWETSGRGFEQYF
NA	14	TRBJ2-1	TRBV11-3	CASSPDLSYNEQFF
NA	22	TRBJ2-7	TRBV29-1	CSVERPDRGERKERAYYYEQYF
NA	13	TRBJ2-1	TRBV5-1	CASSLGPTNEQFF
NA	16	TRBJ2-1	TRBV13	CASSYPFEGGNNEQFF
NA	16	TRBJ1-1	TRBV7-9	CASSPRDRSVGTEAFF
NA	16	TRBJ2-7	TRBV29-1	CSVEKEGTGGSYEQYF
NA	14	TRBJ1-3	TRBV28	CASSFVSSGNTIYF
NA	16	TRBJ2-7	TRBV18	CASSPTFGQTNHEQYF
NA	11	TRBJ2-7	TRBV29-1	CSVLTSYEQYF
NA	17	TRBJ2-2	TRBV4-2	CASSQDAQGGVAGELFF
NA	14	TRBJ2-3	TRBV12-3/TRBV12-4	CASRQQGITDTQYF
NA	15	TRBJ2-2	TRBV12-2	CASRPRDKNTGGLFF
NA	13	TRBJ2-5	TRBV12-3/TRBV12-4	CASSPTGGETQYF
NA	17	TRBJ2-7	TRBV12-3/TRBV12-4	CASSHPGTSGSFHEQYF
NA	12	TRBJ2-1	TRBV28	CASSLPAGEQFF
NA	15	TRBJ2-1	TRBV23-1	CASSHRDRTYNEQFF
NA	15	TRBJ2-7	TRBV11-2	CASSQDGDSTYEQYF
NA	16	TRBJ1-2	TRBV4-3	CASSQEGEDSGYGYTF
NA	13	TRBJ1-2	TRBV6-5	CASSYSTGGGYTF
NA	16	TRBJ2-3	TRBV6-4	CASSDSGGGGTDTQYF
NA	14	TRBJ1-1	TRBV6-2/TRBV6-3	CASSPGQLNTEAFF
NA	15	TRBJ1-1	TRBV5-1	CASSLAGTGNTEAFF
NA	15	TRBJ1-2	TRBV15	CATSRVTGSYYGYTF
medium-sized	14	TRBJ2-1	TRBV5-1	CASSLEGSGNEQFF
NA	16	TRBJ1-2	TRBV5-1	CASSLGQGVFEYGYTF
NA	14	TRBJ1-1	TRBV7-6	CASSFGTDYAEAFF
NA	15	TRBJ2-7	TRBV7-6	CASSLAAESSYEQYF
NA	15	TRBJ2-3	TRBV28	CASSLEAAVADTQYF
NA	13	TRBJ1-2	TRBV29-1	CSVVRDSNYGYTF
NA	15	TRBJ1-5	TRBV6-5	CASRRGQNSNQPQHF